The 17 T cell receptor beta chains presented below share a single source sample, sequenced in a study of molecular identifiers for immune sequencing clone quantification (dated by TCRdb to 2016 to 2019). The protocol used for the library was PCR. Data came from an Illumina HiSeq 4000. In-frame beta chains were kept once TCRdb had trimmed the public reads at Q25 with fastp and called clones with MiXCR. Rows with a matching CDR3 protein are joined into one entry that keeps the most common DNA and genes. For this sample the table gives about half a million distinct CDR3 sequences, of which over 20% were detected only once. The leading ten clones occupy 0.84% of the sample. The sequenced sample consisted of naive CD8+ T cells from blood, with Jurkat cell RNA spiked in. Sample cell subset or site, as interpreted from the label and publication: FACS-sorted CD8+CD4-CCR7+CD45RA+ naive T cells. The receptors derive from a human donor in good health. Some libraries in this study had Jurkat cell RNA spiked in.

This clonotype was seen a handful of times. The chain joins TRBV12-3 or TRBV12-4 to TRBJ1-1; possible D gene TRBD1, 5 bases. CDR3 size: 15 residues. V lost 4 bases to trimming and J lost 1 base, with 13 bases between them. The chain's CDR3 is CASSSSSGGNTEAFF. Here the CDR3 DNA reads TGTGCCAGCAGTTCCTCGTCGGGGGGGAACACTGAAGCTTTCTTT.

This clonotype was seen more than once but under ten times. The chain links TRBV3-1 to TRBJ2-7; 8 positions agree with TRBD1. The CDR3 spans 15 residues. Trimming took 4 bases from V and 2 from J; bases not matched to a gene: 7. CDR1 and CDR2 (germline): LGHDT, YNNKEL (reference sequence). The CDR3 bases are TGTGCCAGCAGCCCCGGACAGGGAAGTGCCTACGAGCAGTACTTC. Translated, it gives CASSPGQGSAYEQYF.

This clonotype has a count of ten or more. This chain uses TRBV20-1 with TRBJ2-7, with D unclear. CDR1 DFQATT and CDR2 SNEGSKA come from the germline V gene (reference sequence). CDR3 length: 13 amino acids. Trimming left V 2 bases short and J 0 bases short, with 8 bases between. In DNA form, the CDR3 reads TGCAGTGCTAGACCGGTCAGCTCCTACGAGCAGTACTTC. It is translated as CSARPVSSYEQYF.

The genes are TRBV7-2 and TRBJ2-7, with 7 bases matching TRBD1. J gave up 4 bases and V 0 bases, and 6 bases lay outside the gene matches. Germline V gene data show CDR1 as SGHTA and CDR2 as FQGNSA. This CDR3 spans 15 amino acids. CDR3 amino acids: CASSLASGGVYEQYF. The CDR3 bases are TGTGCCAGCAGCTTAGCGTCAGGGGGTGTGTACGAGCAGTACTTC.

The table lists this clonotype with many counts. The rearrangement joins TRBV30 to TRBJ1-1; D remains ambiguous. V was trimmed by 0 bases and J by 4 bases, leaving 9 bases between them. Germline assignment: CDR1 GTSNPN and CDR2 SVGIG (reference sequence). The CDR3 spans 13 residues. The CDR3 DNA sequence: TGTGCCTGGAGTGTCGGCGGGTTCACTGAAGCTTTCTTT. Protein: CAWSVGGFTEAFF.

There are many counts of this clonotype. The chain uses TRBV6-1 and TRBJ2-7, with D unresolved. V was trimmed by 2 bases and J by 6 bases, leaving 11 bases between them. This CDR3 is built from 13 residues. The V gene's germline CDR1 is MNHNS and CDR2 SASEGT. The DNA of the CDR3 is TGTGCCAGCAGTGAAATCGGCCAGGTCGAGCAGTACTTC. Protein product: CASSEIGQVEQYF.

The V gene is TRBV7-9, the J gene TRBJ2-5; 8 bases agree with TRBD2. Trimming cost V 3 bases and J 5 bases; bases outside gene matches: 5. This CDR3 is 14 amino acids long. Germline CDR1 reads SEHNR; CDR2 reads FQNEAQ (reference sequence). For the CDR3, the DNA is TGTGCCAGCAGCTTCAGCGGGGGCTTGGAGACCCAGTACTTC. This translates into CASSFSGGLETQYF.

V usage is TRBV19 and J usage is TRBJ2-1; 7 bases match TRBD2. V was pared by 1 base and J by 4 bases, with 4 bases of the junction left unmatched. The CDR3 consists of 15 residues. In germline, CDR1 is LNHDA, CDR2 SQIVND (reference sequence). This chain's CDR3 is CASSIGGGSYNEQFF. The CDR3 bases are TGTGCCAGTAGTATAGGGGGCGGGAGTTACAATGAGCAGTTCTTC. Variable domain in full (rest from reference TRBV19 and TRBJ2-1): DGGITQSPKYLFRKEGQNVTLSCEQNLNHDAMYWYRQDPGQGLRLIYYSQIVNDFQKGDIAEGYSVSREKKESFPLTVTSAQKNPTAFYLCASSIGGGSYNEQFFGPGTRLTVL.

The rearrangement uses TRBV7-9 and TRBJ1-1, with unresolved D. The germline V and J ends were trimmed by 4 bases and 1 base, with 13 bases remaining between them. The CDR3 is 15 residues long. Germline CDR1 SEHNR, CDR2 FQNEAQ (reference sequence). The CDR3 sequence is CASSSNLPENTEAFF. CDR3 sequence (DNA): TGTGCCAGCAGCTCAAACCTTCCTGAGAACACTGAAGCTTTCTTT.

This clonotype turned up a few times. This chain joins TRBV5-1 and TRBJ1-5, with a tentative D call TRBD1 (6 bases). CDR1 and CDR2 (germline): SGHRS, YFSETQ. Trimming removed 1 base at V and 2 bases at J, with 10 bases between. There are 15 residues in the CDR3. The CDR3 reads CASSLWAGGNQPQHF. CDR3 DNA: TGCGCCAGCAGCTTGTGGGCAGGGGGCAATCAGCCCCAGCATTTT.

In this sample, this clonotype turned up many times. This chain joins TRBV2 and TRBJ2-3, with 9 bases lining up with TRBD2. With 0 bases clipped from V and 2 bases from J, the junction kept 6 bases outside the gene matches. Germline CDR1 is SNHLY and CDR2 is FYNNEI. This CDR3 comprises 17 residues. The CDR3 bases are TGTGCCAGCAGTGAAGCTAGGACGGGACTAGCCACAGATACGCAGTATTTT. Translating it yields CASSEARTGLATDTQYF.

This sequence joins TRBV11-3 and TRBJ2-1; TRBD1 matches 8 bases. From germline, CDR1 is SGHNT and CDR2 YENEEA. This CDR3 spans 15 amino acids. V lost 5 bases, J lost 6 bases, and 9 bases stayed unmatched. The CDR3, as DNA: TGTGCCAGCAGCCTCGGACAGGGTCCCCCCAATGAGCAGTTCTTC. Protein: CASSLGQGPPNEQFF.

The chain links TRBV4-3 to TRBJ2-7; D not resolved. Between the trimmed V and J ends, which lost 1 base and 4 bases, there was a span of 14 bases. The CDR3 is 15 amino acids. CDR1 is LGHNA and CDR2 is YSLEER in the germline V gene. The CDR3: CASSQGTQTRYEQYF. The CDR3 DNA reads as TGCGCCAGCAGCCAAGGGACGCAAACGAGGTACGAGCAGTACTTC.

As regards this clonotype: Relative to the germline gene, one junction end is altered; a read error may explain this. This CDR3 reads CASSFGSIGSNQAQHF. For the CDR3, the DNA is TGTGCCAGCAGTTTCGGGAGCATAGGGAGCAATCAGGCCCAGCATTTT. This rearrangement joins TRBV12-3 or TRBV12-4 to TRBJ1-5; D gene unclear. The CDR3 has 16 amino acids.

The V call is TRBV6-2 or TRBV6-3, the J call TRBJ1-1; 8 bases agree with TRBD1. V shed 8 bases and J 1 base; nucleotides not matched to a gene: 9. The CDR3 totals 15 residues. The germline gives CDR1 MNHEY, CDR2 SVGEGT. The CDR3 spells CASGTLDRENTEAFF. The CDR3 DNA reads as TGTGCCAGCGGTACCCTGGACAGGGAGAACACTGAAGCTTTCTTT.

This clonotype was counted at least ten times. The CDR3 sequence: CASSWDSSLPYNEQFF. CDR3 sequence (DNA): TGTGCCAGCAGTTGGGACAGCTCACTTCCCTACAATGAGCAGTTCTTC. The V and J genes are TRBV6-4 and TRBJ2-1; 7 nucleotides agree with TRBD1. The V segment lost 5 bases and the J segment 2 bases; nucleotides outside the gene matches: 9. The CDR3 runs to 16 residues. Germline V gene sequence: CDR1 MRHNA, CDR2 SNTAGT.

The CDR3 DNA follows: TGTGCCAGCTTAGCGGGAGGGAATGCACAAGATACGCAGTATTTT. This sequence encodes CASLAGGNAQDTQYF. The genes are TRBV12-3 or TRBV12-4 and TRBJ2-3; 11 positions match TRBD2. The J segment lost 5 bases and the V segment lost 8 bases, leaving 9 bases of the junction unmatched. CDR3 length: 15 residues.